The 9 T cell receptor beta chains listed next were all sequenced from one sample in a study of blood T cells in healthy people across ages. PCR was performed a second time for about 7 to 12 cycles using a sample-barcoded 5' primer and a J-beta primer mix. TCRdb processed the 5' RACE reads anew with MiXCR; each CDR3 protein has one entry. In the table there are 1.5 million to 2 million distinct CDR3 sequences, 28% of which are singletons. Sequencing was done on a sample of blood. Receptor source: a woman under 40 in good health.

This clonotype has a handful of counts. A read error may explain this, as a much larger clone is one base away. The chain uses TRBV5-1 and TRBJ2-1; TRBD1 matches at 7 bases. The germline V gene encodes CDR1 SGHRS and CDR2 YFSETQ. This CDR3 contains 13 residues. The DNA of the CDR3 is TGCGCCGGCAGCTTAGACAGGGCCAATGAGCAGTTCTTC. Its protein is CAGSLDRANEQFF.

This clonotype appeared a few times. The genes are TRBV2 and TRBJ2-3; no firm D call. Germline loops: CDR1 SNHLY, CDR2 FYNNEI. The CDR3 runs to 13 residues. The V end lost 4 bases, the J end lost 6 bases, and 11 bases lay between the germline ends. The CDR3 nucleotides read TGTGCCAGCAGTGTCCCGGTTCCGGATACGCAGTATTTT. Translating it yields CASSVPVPDTQYF.

Turning to this clonotype: This may come from a read error, since a much larger clone is one base off. The rearrangement joins TRBV5-1 to TRBJ2-5; no clear D gene. Germline CDR1 and CDR2: SGHRS and YFSETQ. The CDR3 sequence is 14 residues long. Trimming pared 0 bases from V and 6 bases from J, leaving 12 bases between. CDR3 sequence: CASSLEVGRKTQYF. The DNA for the CDR3 is TGCGCCAGCAGCTTGGAAGTCGGAAGGAAGACCCAGTACTTC.

The V call is TRBV20-1, the J call TRBJ1-4; TRBD1 matches 7 bases. V was pared by 0 bases and J by 7 bases, with 8 bases of the junction left unmatched. CDR3 size: 15 residues. The germline CDR1 and CDR2 sequences are DFQATT and SNEGSKA (reference sequence). The CDR3 DNA is TGCAGTGCTAGAGATCCGAGGGGGCGCGGTGAAAAACTGTTTTTT. Its protein product is CSARDPRGRGEKLFF.

The chain joins TRBV24-1 to TRBJ2-5, with 8 bases lining up with TRBD1. Germline values: CDR1 KGHDR, CDR2 SFDVKD. CDR3 size: 15 residues. Trimming cost V 4 bases and J 2 bases; bases outside gene matches: 5. The CDR3 reads CATSDPRQGQETQYF. In DNA, the CDR3 is TGTGCCACCAGTGACCCTAGACAGGGGCAAGAGACCCAGTACTTC.

The sample holds many counts of this clonotype. V gene TRBV29-1 combines with J gene TRBJ2-7; 9 bases are shared with TRBD1. Germline CDR1 SQVTM, CDR2 ANQGSEA. The CDR3 is 14 residues long. Trimming removed 6 bases from V and 1 base from J; junction bases left unmatched: 7. The CDR3 region has the DNA TGCAGCGTCTCAGCCGGGACAGGGTCCTACGAGCAGTACTTC. Its protein is CSVSAGTGSYEQYF.

The rearrangement links TRBV19 to TRBJ2-1; D uncertain. V was cut by 3 bases and J by 5 bases, with 5 bases left in between. The germline gives CDR1 LNHDA, CDR2 SQIVND (reference sequence). This CDR3 is 12 amino acids long. The CDR3: CASSINDNEQFF. CDR3 DNA sequence: TGTGCCAGTAGTATTAACGACAATGAGCAGTTCTTC.

The J gene is TRBJ2-7, the V gene TRBV5-1, with TRBD1 identical over 9 bases. V lost 4 bases, J lost 5 bases, and 4 bases stayed unmatched. The germline V gene encodes CDR1 SGHRS and CDR2 YFSETQ. This CDR3 is 13 amino acids long. CDR3 protein: CASSGTGSDEQYF. The CDR3 nucleotides are TGCGCCAGCAGCGGGACAGGGTCTGACGAGCAGTACTTC. Full variable domain (remainder filled in from reference TRBV5-1 and TRBJ2-7): KAGVTQTPRYLIKTRGQQVTLSCSPISGHRSVSWYQQTPGQGLQFLFEYFSETQRNKGNFPGRFSGRQFSNSRSEMNVSTLELGDSALYLCASSGTGSDEQYFGPGTRLTVT.

This sequence joins TRBV20-1 and TRBJ1-5, with 8 bases that match TRBD1. This CDR3 spans 16 amino acids. Germline V gene lookup returns CDR1 DFQATT and CDR2 SNEGSKA (reference sequence). With V trimmed by 5 bases and J by 2 bases, 11 bases remained unmatched. The CDR3 sequence: CSAGETGVERNQPQHF. The CDR3 nucleotides are TGCAGTGCTGGGGAGACAGGGGTAGAGCGCAATCAGCCCCAGCATTTT.